Shown below are 20 T cell receptor beta chains from a single sample sequenced in a study of read filtering for tumor transcriptome and immune sequencing. The library was built from roughly 400 ng RNA with molecular barcoded adaptors for alpha/delta and beta/gamma chains. TCRdb redid the calling of the reads with MiXCR, one entry per CDR3 protein. The sample has 19,000 or so distinct CDR3 sequences, approximately 20% seen once. The sample was a population of CD138-negative cells sorted from bone marrow. The receptor source for this set is a donor older than 35 with multiple myeloma.

The sample holds a few counts of this clonotype. V and J are TRBV29-1 and TRBJ2-3; D not certain. Germline CDR1 is SQVTM and CDR2 is ANQGSEA. V gave up 7 bases and J gave up 1 base, with 6 bases separating them. This CDR3 comprises 11 residues. Written as DNA, the CDR3 is TGCAGCGCTCGGCGCACAGATACGCAGTATTTT. It is translated as CSARRTDTQYF.

To note about this clonotype: Possible read error: a much larger clone is one base away. This chain uses TRBV28 with TRBJ2-6; perhaps TRBD1 as D (6 bases). The V gene lost 5 bases and the J gene lost 0 bases, with 14 bases spanning the gap. CDR1 is MDHEN, CDR2 SYDVKM, per germline. The CDR3 loop spans 17 amino acids. This CDR3 is CASSSVGGSSGANVLTF. CDR3 in DNA: TGTGCCAGCAGTAGTGTAGGGGGTAGCTCTGGGGCCAACGTCCTGACTTTC.

This clonotype was recorded a few times. The J gene is TRBJ2-2, the V gene TRBV7-9, with D perhaps TRBD1 or TRBD2 (6 bases each). CDR1 SEHNR and CDR2 FQNEAQ come from the germline V gene (reference sequence). Trimming took off 2 bases at V and 4 bases at J, with 20 bases between the two ends. This CDR3 contains 18 residues. CDR3 DNA: TGTGCCAGCAGCTTATCAGGACAGCCCAACGGGGGCACCGGGGAGCTGTTTTTT. Amino acids: CASSLSGQPNGGTGELFF.

By sample share, this clonotype is medium-sized. The rearrangement links TRBV29-1 to TRBJ2-3; D unresolved. From germline, CDR1 is SQVTM and CDR2 ANQGSEA. Trimming took off 2 bases at V and 4 bases at J, with 7 bases between the two ends. The CDR3 contains 12 residues. The CDR3 reads CSVEKSPDTQYF. The CDR3 region has the DNA TGCAGCGTTGAAAAATCCCCAGATACGCAGTATTTT.

There are many counts of this clonotype. This chain uses TRBV29-1 with TRBJ2-3; 7 positions match TRBD1. V dropped 0 bases and J dropped 3; count of bases not matched to a gene: 12. Germline V CDR1 and CDR2: SQVTM, ANQGSEA. The CDR3 spans 17 residues. DNA for the CDR3: TGCAGCGTTGAAGATCCGGCGGCACAGGGGTGGACAGATACGCAGTATTTT. Its translation is CSVEDPAAQGWTDTQYF.

This chain connects TRBV29-1 to TRBJ1-1, with D possibly matching TRBD1 (5 bases). The V end lost 4 bases, the J end lost 5 bases, and 14 bases lay between the germline ends. This CDR3 comprises 13 residues. Germline values: CDR1 SQVTM, CDR2 ANQGSEA. The DNA of the CDR3 is TGCAGCGTTGGTTCGGAGGGGAGAACTGAAGCTTTCTTT. Translated, it gives CSVGSEGRTEAFF.

Ten or more counts support this clonotype. This chain links TRBV5-4 with TRBJ1-1, with a tentative D call TRBD1 (5 bases). The V end lost 3 bases, the J end lost 6 bases, and 15 bases lay between the germline ends. Germline lookup yields CDR1 SGHNT and CDR2 YYREEE (reference sequence). The CDR3 totals 14 residues. CDR3 sequence: CASSSGGERAEAFF. The CDR3 bases are TGTGCCAGCAGCTCGGGGGGGGAAAGGGCTGAAGCTTTCTTT.

This chain joins TRBV2 and TRBJ2-3; no firm D call. V lost 0 bases, J lost 10 bases, and 14 bases lay in between. The length of the CDR3 is 14 residues. Germline V gene lookup returns CDR1 SNHLY and CDR2 FYNNEI. The chain's CDR3 is CASSEAGPNQAQYF. CDR3 DNA sequence: TGTGCCAGCAGTGAAGCCGGACCCAACCAGGCGCAGTATTTT.

This clonotype was recorded at least ten times. This rearrangement joins TRBV29-1 to TRBJ2-7, with 7 nucleotides matching TRBD1. The V and J ends lost 1 base and 2 bases, in that order; junction bases with no gene match: 11. CDR1 SQVTM and CDR2 ANQGSEA come from the germline V gene. There are 16 residues in the CDR3. This chain's CDR3 is CSVEADSGTEAYEQYF. The CDR3 nucleotides are TGCAGCGTTGAAGCTGACTCCGGGACAGAGGCCTACGAGCAGTACTTC.

This clonotype was found a few times. This sequence may be a read error, since a much larger clone differs from it by one base. The rearrangement links TRBV6-2 or TRBV6-3 to TRBJ2-1, with D uncertain. The CDR3 has 11 amino acids. Trimming removed 8 bases at V and 6 bases at J, with 8 bases between. Germline V CDR1 and CDR2: MNHEY, SVGEGT. The CDR3 bases are TGTGCCAGCCTACACAGCAATGAGCAGTTCTTC. Protein sequence: CASLHSNEQFF.

This clonotype was seen repeatedly, ten times or more. The rearrangement uses TRBV7-9 and TRBJ2-7, with D unclear. The CDR3 consists of 15 residues. V dropped 4 bases and J dropped 0 bases, with 13 bases sitting between them. Germline assignment: CDR1 SEHNR and CDR2 FQNEAQ (reference sequence). The CDR3 loop reads CASSSGASLSYEQYF. CDR3 sequence (DNA): TGTGCCAGCAGCTCCGGAGCTTCGCTCTCCTACGAGCAGTACTTC.

As to this clonotype: A read error may explain this, as a much larger clone is one base away. The CDR3 does not close with the conserved phenylalanine or tryptophan, likely indicating a read error. V is TRBV7-9 and J is TRBJ1-1; possible D gene TRBD1, 5 bases. Germline V gives CDR1 SEHNR, CDR2 FQNEAQ (reference sequence). Deletions cut 5 bases from V and 8 bases from J, with 9 bases between. The CDR3 covers 11 residues. CDR3 sequence reads: CASSEGREAFS. For the CDR3, the DNA is TGTGCCAGCAGCGAGGGGAGGGAAGCTTTCTCT.

The chain couples TRBV28 to TRBJ2-5, with D perhaps matching TRBD2 (6 bases). CDR3 length: 13 amino acids. Trimming took 8 bases from V and 5 from J, leaving 15 bases between them. Germline CDR1 reads MDHEN; CDR2 reads SYDVKM. CDR3 amino acids: CASGRAGVETQYF. The CDR3 bases are TGTGCCAGCGGAAGAGCGGGTGTCGAGACCCAGTACTTC.

This clonotype was observed many times. The CDR3 is CSVHRDPLGETQYF. Written as DNA, the CDR3 is TGCAGCGTGCACCGGGACCCCCTCGGGGAGACCCAGTACTTC. The J gene is TRBJ2-5, the V gene TRBV29-1, with D perhaps being TRBD1 or TRBD2 (5 bases each). CDR3 size: 14 residues. The V gene lost 6 bases and the J gene lost 5 bases, with 19 bases spanning the gap. CDR1 and CDR2 from the germline V gene are SQVTM and ANQGSEA.

The genes are TRBV7-2 and TRBJ2-6; TRBD2 might be the D (5 bases). Per germline, CDR1 SGHTA and CDR2 FQGNSA. The V gene lost 4 bases and the J gene lost 4 bases, with 14 bases spanning the gap. This CDR3 spans 16 amino acids. Here the CDR3 reads CASSSSRGLGANVLTF. CDR3 DNA sequence: TGTGCCAGCAGCTCTTCACGGGGTTTGGGGGCCAACGTCCTGACTTTC.

By proportion, this clonotype is medium-sized. CDR3 protein: CASSRLTGQGADEQYF. DNA of the CDR3: TGTGCCAGCAGCCGACTAACGGGACAGGGGGCCGACGAGCAGTACTTC. The rearrangement uses TRBV7-8 and TRBJ2-7; 12 nucleotides match TRBD1. V was pared by 5 bases and J by 5 bases, with 10 bases of the junction left unmatched. The germline CDR1 and CDR2 sequences are SGHVS and FQNEAQ. CDR3 length: 16 amino acids.

About this clonotype itself: A single base is all that separates this from a far larger clone, so a read error is likely. This rearrangement joins TRBV5-8 to TRBJ2-1; perhaps TRBD1 as D (5 bases). V lost 6 bases, J lost 0 bases, and 22 bases lay in between. This CDR3 is 18 amino acids long. Germline V gene sequence: CDR1 SGHTS, CDR2 YDEGEE. CDR3 nucleotides: TGTGCCAGCAACTTACGTTCACAGGAATATCTCTCCTACAATGAGCAGTTCTTC. Translating gives CASNLRSQEYLSYNEQFF.

This clonotype was found many times. The chain employs TRBV2 and TRBJ2-7, with 7 positions matching TRBD2. CDR1 is SNHLY, CDR2 FYNNEI, per germline. V was clipped by 6 bases and J by 3 bases; unmatched bases: 5. This CDR3 is 13 amino acids long. In DNA form, the CDR3 reads TGTGCCAGCAGCGCCGGGACTAACTACGAGCAGTACTTC. Protein: CASSAGTNYEQYF. The entire variable domain, with the rest obtained from reference TRBV2 and TRBJ2-7, is as follows: EPEVTQTPSHQVTQMGQEVILRCVPISNHLYFYWYRQILGQKVEFLVSFYNNEISEKSEIFDDQFSVERPDGSNFTLKIRSTKLEDSAMYFCASSAGTNYEQYFGPGTRLTVT.

This clonotype was observed a few times. A much larger clone lies a single base off, so this may be a read error. The chain couples TRBV20-1 to TRBJ2-1; TRBD2 aligns across 13 bases. Germline V gene lookup returns CDR1 DFQATT and CDR2 SNEGSKA (reference sequence). The CDR3 consists of 17 residues. The CDR3 nucleotides are TGCAGTGCTGCAAGGCCCTTGACTAGCGGGAGGAGCAATGAGCAGTCCTTC. As protein: CSAARPLTSGRSNEQSF.

With respect to this clonotype: This CDR3 fails to terminate in the conserved phenylalanine or tryptophan, so it likely reflects a read error. The genes are TRBV4-2 and TRBJ2-3, with TRBD2 matching over 12 bases. CDR1 and CDR2 from the germline V gene are LGHNA and YNFKEQ. The CDR3 length is 16 residues. V shed 3 bases and J 5 bases; nucleotides not matched to a gene: 6. The CDR3 here is CASSQKLAGGGDTQYL. CDR3 coding DNA: TGTGCCAGCAGCCAGAAACTAGCGGGAGGTGGAGATACGCAGTATTTA.